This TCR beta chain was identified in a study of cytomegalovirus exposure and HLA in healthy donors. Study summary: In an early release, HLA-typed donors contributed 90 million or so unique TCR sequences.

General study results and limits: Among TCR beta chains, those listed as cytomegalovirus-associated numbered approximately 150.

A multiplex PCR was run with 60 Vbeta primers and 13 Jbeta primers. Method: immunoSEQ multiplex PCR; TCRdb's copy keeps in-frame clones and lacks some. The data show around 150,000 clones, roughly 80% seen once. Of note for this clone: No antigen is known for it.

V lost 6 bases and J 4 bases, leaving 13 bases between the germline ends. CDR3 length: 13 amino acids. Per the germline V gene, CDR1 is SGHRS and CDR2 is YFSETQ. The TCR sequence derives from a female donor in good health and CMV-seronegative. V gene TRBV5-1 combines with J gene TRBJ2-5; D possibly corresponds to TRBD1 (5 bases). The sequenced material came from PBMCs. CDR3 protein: CASKSREGETQYF. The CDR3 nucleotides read TGCGCCAGCAAATCCAGGGAAGGAGAGACCCAGTACTTC.